Shown below are 20 T cell receptor beta chains from a single sample sequenced in a study of cytomegalovirus exposure and HLA in healthy donors. The study ran its PCR with 60 Vbeta and 13 Jbeta primers. Assay: immunoSEQ multiplex PCR; the TCRdb copy retains only in-frame clones and omits some. The table records 55,000 to 80,000 clones, 65% to 75% of them present only once. The sample consisted of PBMCs. All receptors come from a man aged 50 or older in good health and CMV-seropositive.

The chain couples TRBV5-6 to TRBJ2-7, with D maybe TRBD2 (5 bases). The V gene lost 5 bases and the J gene lost 5 bases, with 14 bases spanning the gap. The CDR3 extends over 13 amino acids. Germline assignment: CDR1 SGHDT and CDR2 YYEEEE. The CDR3 region has the DNA TGTGCCAGCAGTTCGGCGGGTGTGAACGAGCAGTACTTC. Its translation: CASSSAGVNEQYF.

This chain joins TRBV7-2 and TRBJ2-7; TRBD2 agrees at 9 bases. The germline CDR1 and CDR2 sequences are SGHTA and FQGNSA. The ends lost 5 bases at V and 1 base at J; junction bases unmatched: 6. The CDR3 length is 15 residues. The CDR3, as DNA: TGTGCCAGCAGCCCTAGGACTAGCGTATCCTACGAGCAGTACTTC. This translates into CASSPRTSVSYEQYF. Full variable domain (outside the CDR3, taken from reference TRBV7-2 and TRBJ2-7): GAGVSQSPSNKVTEKGKDVELRCDPISGHTALYWYRQSLGQGLEFLIYFQGNSAPDKSGLPSDRFSAERTGGSVSTLTIQRTQQEDSAVYLCASSPRTSVSYEQYFGPGTRLTVT.

The chain is built from TRBV5-1 and TRBJ1-2; TRBD1 matches at 8 bases. Germline trimming cut 6 bases from V and 3 bases from J; bases unmatched to any gene: 1. This CDR3 is 12 amino acids long. Germline-derived CDR1 and CDR2 are SGHRS and YFSETQ. This CDR3 is CASTQGDYGYTF. The CDR3 DNA reads as TGCGCCAGCACACAGGGGGACTATGGCTACACCTTC.

Only a few counts were recorded for this clone. The genes are TRBV19 and TRBJ1-4; tentatively, D is TRBD1 (5 bases). Germline V gene lookup returns CDR1 LNHDA and CDR2 SQIVND (reference sequence). Trimming stripped 6 bases from V and 8 bases from J, with 16 bases between. The CDR3 contains 14 residues. The CDR3 DNA reads TGTGCCAGTAGGCTAAGACAGCAAGGGGAAAAACTGTTTTTT. Encoded protein: CASRLRQQGEKLFF. Full variable domain (missing parts from reference TRBV19 and TRBJ1-4): DGGITQSPKYLFRKEGQNVTLSCEQNLNHDAMYWYRQDPGQGLRLIYYSQIVNDFQKGDIAEGYSVSREKKESFPLTVTSAQKNPTAFYLCASRLRQQGEKLFFGSGTQLSVL.

The chain has TRBV6-1 and TRBJ1-3; perhaps TRBD1 as D (6 bases). V lost 0 bases, J lost 4 bases, and 13 bases lay in between. This CDR3 has 16 residues. Germline V lookup: CDR1 MNHNS, CDR2 SASEGT. The CDR3 protein is CASSEAGGRRGNTIYF. The CDR3 bases are TGTGCCAGCAGTGAAGCGGGGGGGCGGAGAGGAAACACCATATATTTT.

The chain carries TRBV29-1 and TRBJ1-1; 7 bases match TRBD1. Germline loops: CDR1 SQVTM, CDR2 ANQGSEA. With V trimmed by 5 bases and J by 0 bases, 3 bases remained unmatched. This CDR3 is 13 amino acids long. CDR3 in DNA: TGCAGCGTTTCGGGACAGATGAACACTGAAGCTTTCTTT. This gives the protein CSVSGQMNTEAFF.

This rearrangement joins TRBV29-1 to TRBJ1-1; TRBD1 aligns across 7 bases. Germline V gene data show CDR1 as SQVTM and CDR2 as ANQGSEA. Trimming at V came to 6 bases and at J to 2 bases, leaving 3 bases not matched to a gene. There are 12 residues in the CDR3. As DNA, the CDR3 is TGCAGCGTCGGGACAGCCAACACTGAAGCTTTCTTT. Protein product: CSVGTANTEAFF.

The chain has TRBV16 and TRBJ1-1, with unresolved D. The CDR3 sequence is 14 residues long. CDR1 is KGHSY, CDR2 FQNENV, per germline. V was trimmed by 0 bases and J by 6 bases, leaving 11 bases between them. Written as DNA, the CDR3 is TGTGCCAGCAGCCAATCACGGGGAAGGGCTGAAGCTTTCTTT. It encodes CASSQSRGRAEAFF.

Written as DNA, the CDR3 is TGCGCCAGCACTCTCAGGGGAACCTACGAGCAGTACTTC. As protein: CASTLRGTYEQYF. This sequence joins TRBV5-1 and TRBJ2-7; perhaps TRBD1 as D (6 bases). The CDR3 totals 13 residues. Germline V gives CDR1 SGHRS, CDR2 YFSETQ. With 6 bases removed from V and 2 bases from J, the gap between germline ends came to 12 bases.

This chain links TRBV5-4 with TRBJ2-3; D is ambiguous. The V end lost 0 bases, the J end lost 1 base, and 12 bases lay between the germline ends. This CDR3 has 16 residues. Germline V gene lookup returns CDR1 SGHNT and CDR2 YYREEE (reference sequence). CDR3 protein: CASSLADFTGTDTQYF. The CDR3 bases are TGTGCCAGCAGCTTGGCCGACTTCACGGGCACAGATACGCAGTATTTT.

V is TRBV5-1 and J is TRBJ2-3, with 9 bases matching TRBD2. CDR3 length: 16 residues. V lost 0 bases to trimming and J lost 6 bases; unmatched junction nucleotides: 8. Germline CDR1 is SGHRS and CDR2 is YFSETQ. In DNA form, the CDR3 reads TGCGCCAGCAGCTTGGGGAATAGCGGGAGTAAGGATACGCAGTATTTT. Translation: CASSLGNSGSKDTQYF.

The V call is TRBV6-5, the J call TRBJ1-4, with no clear D. Germline V gene data show CDR1 as MNHEY and CDR2 as SVGAGI. CDR3 size: 13 residues. V was pared by 6 bases and J by 4 bases, with 9 bases between. The CDR3 DNA is TGTGCCAGCAGCGGGTCCATTAATGAAAAACTGTTTTTT. Protein: CASSGSINEKLFF.

This chain uses TRBV27 with TRBJ1-1, with TRBD1 matching 12 bases. Germline assignment: CDR1 MNHEY and CDR2 SMNVEV (reference sequence). Trimming at V came to 5 bases and at J to 1 base, leaving 5 bases not matched to a gene. The CDR3 extends over 16 amino acids. In DNA, the CDR3 is TGTGCCAGCAGTGGGGACAGGGGGCTAAAGAACACTGAAGCTTTCTTT. Its protein is CASSGDRGLKNTEAFF.

The chain couples TRBV11-2 to TRBJ2-7; D may be TRBD1 (7 bases). Per the germline V gene, CDR1 is SGHAT and CDR2 is FQNNGV. V shed 4 bases and J shed 2 bases, with 15 bases lying between them. CDR3 size: 15 residues. CDR3 DNA: TGTGCCAGCAGCTACGCAGGGGGGCCAGCCTACGAGCAGTACTTC. Translating gives CASSYAGGPAYEQYF. The entire variable domain, with the rest obtained from reference TRBV11-2 and TRBJ2-7, is as follows: EAGVAQSPRYKIIEKRQSVAFWCNPISGHATLYWYQQILGQGPKLLIQFQNNGVVDDSQLPKDRFSAERLKGVDSTLKIQPAKLEDSAVYLCASSYAGGPAYEQYFGPGTRLTVT.

V is TRBV25-1 and J is TRBJ1-4; D remains unclear. Germline CDR1 reads MGHDK; CDR2 reads SYGVNS. Between the trimmed V and J ends, which lost 4 bases and 3 bases, there was a span of 9 bases. The CDR3 has 14 residues. The CDR3 region is CASSAQRANEKLFF. The CDR3 DNA follows: TGTGCCAGCAGTGCCCAGCGGGCTAATGAAAAACTGTTTTTT.

The chain recombines TRBV9 with TRBJ1-6; a possible D gene is TRBD1 (6 bases). Trimming removed 1 base from V and 7 bases from J, with 9 bases in between. The CDR3 runs 14 residues. Germline V gene sequence: CDR1 SGDLS, CDR2 YYNGEE. The CDR3 bases are TGTGCCAGCAGCGTAATGGACAGCAATTCACCCCTCCACTTT. It specifies CASSVMDSNSPLHF.

The CDR3: CASSISAARTNSPLHF. The DNA of the CDR3 is TGTGCCAGTAGTATCTCAGCGGCCAGAACCAATTCACCCCTCCACTTT. The V and J genes are TRBV19 and TRBJ1-6; no clear D. The CDR3 spans 16 residues. V dropped 3 bases and J dropped 7 bases, with 16 bases sitting between them. In germline, CDR1 is LNHDA, CDR2 SQIVND (reference sequence).

The J gene is TRBJ1-3, the V gene TRBV4-1; a weak D match, TRBD1 (6 bases). The germline V gene encodes CDR1 MGHRA and CDR2 YSYEKL. The CDR3 runs to 17 residues. V was shortened by 1 base and J by 3 bases, with 16 bases between the two germline ends. The chain's CDR3 is CASSQGAGTKGGNTIYF. In DNA form, the CDR3 reads TGCGCCAGCAGCCAAGGGGCCGGGACAAAAGGTGGAAACACCATATATTTT.

The chain combines TRBV29-1 with TRBJ1-1; D gene unclear. Trimming cost V 6 bases and J 2 bases, with 13 bases left between them. The CDR3 has 13 amino acids. Germline V gives CDR1 SQVTM, CDR2 ANQGSEA. Here the CDR3 DNA reads TGCAGCGTCGCCCAGGCCGCTAACACTGAAGCTTTCTTT. Its protein product is CSVAQAANTEAFF.

This chain links TRBV7-8 with TRBJ1-3, with a weak D call TRBD1 (5 bases). Germline assignment: CDR1 SGHVS and CDR2 FQNEAQ. V was cut by 2 bases and J by 2 bases, with 7 bases left in between. The CDR3 totals 14 residues. The CDR3 DNA sequence: TGTGCCAGCAGCTTATGGGGCGCTGGAAACACCATATATTTT. Translating gives CASSLWGAGNTIYF.